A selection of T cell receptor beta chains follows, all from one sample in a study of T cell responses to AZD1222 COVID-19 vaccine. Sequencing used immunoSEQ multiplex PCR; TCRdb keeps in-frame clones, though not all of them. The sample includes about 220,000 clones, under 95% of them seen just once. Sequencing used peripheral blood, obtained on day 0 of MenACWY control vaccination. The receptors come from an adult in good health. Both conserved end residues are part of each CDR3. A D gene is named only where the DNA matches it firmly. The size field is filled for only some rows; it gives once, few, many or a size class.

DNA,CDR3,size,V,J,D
TGTGCCAGCAGGGCCGGGGAAATAACTGAAGCTTTCTTT,CASRAGEITEAFF,NA,TRBV6-5,TRBJ1-1,NA
TGTGCCAGCAGTCCCAGGGGATTACCCCTCCACTTT,CASSPRGLPLHF,NA,TRBV28,TRBJ1-6,NA
TGCGCCAGCAGCGCCGGGACAGGGGTCTATGGCTACACCTTC,CASSAGTGVYGYTF,NA,TRBV5-1,TRBJ1-2,TRBD1
TGCGCCAGCAGCTTGGACAGAACGAACACCGGGGAGCTGTTTTTT,CASSLDRTNTGELFF,NA,TRBV5-1,TRBJ2-2,NA
TGTGCCAGCAGTGTCCCTAGCGGAACCACAGATACGCAGTATTTT,CASSVPSGTTDTQYF,NA,TRBV2,TRBJ2-3,TRBD2
TGTGCCAGCAGCCAAGGCGACAGGGGGAACACTGAAGCTTTCTTT,CASSQGDRGNTEAFF,NA,TRBV3-1/TRBV3-2,TRBJ1-1,TRBD1
TGCGCCAGCAGCGGACGGACGGAAGATACGCAGTATTTT,CASSGRTEDTQYF,once,TRBV4-1,TRBJ2-3,NA
TGTGCCAGCAGCTCATATGGGGGGTACACTGAAGCTTTCTTT,CASSSYGGYTEAFF,NA,TRBV7-2,TRBJ1-1,NA
TGTGCCAGCAGCTTACATGTCGGTAGCTCTGGAAACACCATATATTTT,CASSLHVGSSGNTIYF,few,TRBV11-2,TRBJ1-3,NA
TGTGCCTGGAGAGGCAGGGATTTTCCTAATGAAAAACTGTTTTTT,CAWRGRDFPNEKLFF,NA,TRBV30,TRBJ1-4,NA
TGTGCCAGCGGCCGGGACACCGCTAACTATGGCTACACCTTC,CASGRDTANYGYTF,once,TRBV7-9,TRBJ1-2,NA
TGTGCCAGCAGCTTAGCGGGAGGGATTGACATTCAGTACTTC,CASSLAGGIDIQYF,NA,TRBV7-2,TRBJ2-4,TRBD2
TGTGCCAGCAGCGGATCCGGCAATCAGCCCCAGCATTTT,CASSGSGNQPQHF,NA,TRBV3-1/TRBV3-2,TRBJ1-5,NA
TGTGCCAGCAGTCGCCGGCGGGATGATACGCAGTATTTT,CASSRRRDDTQYF,NA,TRBV7-9,TRBJ2-3,NA